These 27 T cell receptor beta chains originate from one sample sequenced in a study of cytomegalovirus exposure and HLA in healthy donors. The study ran its PCR with 60 Vbeta and 13 Jbeta primers. Assay used: immunoSEQ multiplex PCR; TCRdb lists only in-frame clones, some missing. The table records 130,000 or so clones, about 70% of them present only once. The specimen sequenced was PBMCs. The source of these receptors is a woman aged 40-49 years in good health and CMV-seropositive.

The CDR3 here is CASSRRQGAVEKLFF. The CDR3 DNA follows: TGTGCCAGCAGCCGGCGACAGGGGGCGGTCGAAAAACTGTTTTTT. V and J are TRBV5-4 and TRBJ1-4; 10 nucleotides align to TRBD1. This CDR3 spans 15 amino acids. Trimming cost V 4 bases and J 8 bases; bases outside gene matches: 8. Looked up from germline, CDR1 is SGHNT and CDR2 is YYREEE (reference sequence).

V is TRBV4-2 and J is TRBJ2-5, with D uncertain. The end of the DNA aligns better with TRBJ2-7, so the J call may be wrong. Germline values: CDR1 LGHNA, CDR2 YNFKEQ. This CDR3 has 17 residues. This chain's CDR3 is CASSQDVRSRESYEQYF. The CDR3 region has the DNA TGTGCCAGCAGCCAAGATGTTCGGTCCCGAGAGTCCTACGAGCAGTACTTC.

V gene TRBV7-9 combines with J gene TRBJ2-1; no definite D call. The CDR3 has 12 residues. The V end lost 4 bases, the J end lost 6 bases, and 7 bases lay between the germline ends. Germline V lookup: CDR1 SEHNR, CDR2 FQNEAQ (reference sequence). The CDR3 loop is CASSYASNEQFF. CDR3 coding DNA: TGTGCCAGCAGCTATGCTAGCAATGAGCAGTTCTTC.

The V call is TRBV7-2, the J call TRBJ1-2; weak D call: TRBD1 (5 bases). Trimming shortened V by 1 base and J by 3 bases, and 12 bases separated the two germline ends. Germline V CDR1 and CDR2: SGHTA, FQGNSA. The CDR3 runs to 15 residues. CDR3 sequence: CASSLDWGGDYGYTF. The CDR3 nucleotides are TGTGCCAGCAGCTTAGATTGGGGGGGGGACTATGGCTACACCTTC.

The chain recombines TRBV5-1 with TRBJ1-1, with TRBD1 as a possible D gene (5 bases). Between the trimmed V and J ends, which lost 0 bases and 0 bases, there was a span of 9 bases. The CDR3 totals 15 residues. Germline V lookup: CDR1 SGHRS, CDR2 YFSETQ. The CDR3 sequence is CASSLVAGMNTEAFF. CDR3 nucleotides: TGCGCCAGCAGCTTGGTCGCAGGGATGAACACTGAAGCTTTCTTT.

A note on this clone: Other DNA sequences of this sample code for an identical CDR3. The genes are TRBV5-6 and TRBJ1-2; D is undetermined. V lost 6 bases and J lost 2, with 17 bases in between. This CDR3 contains 15 residues. Germline-derived CDR1 and CDR2 are SGHDT and YYEEEE. The DNA of the CDR3 is TGTGCCAGCACCCCGATTGGCAGGCAGAACTATGGCTACACCTTC. It translates to CASTPIGRQNYGYTF.

The CDR3 nucleotides read TGTGCCAGCAAAACAGGTTCGGATGGCTACACCTTC. It codes for CASKTGSDGYTF. The genes are TRBV6-6 and TRBJ1-2; D perhaps matches TRBD1 (5 bases). Trimming removed 7 bases at V and 6 bases at J, with 12 bases between. Germline values: CDR1 MNHNY, CDR2 SVGAGI (reference sequence). This CDR3 contains 12 residues.

The chain combines TRBV18 with TRBJ2-2; TRBD2 matches at 8 bases. The CDR3 length is 17 residues. Germline CDR1 and CDR2: KGHSH and LQKENI. The J segment lost 5 bases and the V segment lost 3 bases, leaving 11 bases of the junction unmatched. CDR3 in DNA: TGTGCCAGCTCACCCTCCATGCCGGGAGGGCCTACCGGGGAGCTGTTTTTT. This sequence encodes CASSPSMPGGPTGELFF.

Only one count was recorded for this clone. CDR3 region: CASSRRTGPYLYGYTF. Written as DNA, the CDR3 is TGTGCCAGCAGCCGGAGAACAGGCCCCTATCTGTATGGCTACACCTTC. The chain recombines TRBV5-6 with TRBJ1-2, with D possibly being TRBD1 (5 bases). CDR1 is SGHDT, CDR2 YYEEEE, per germline. The CDR3 covers 16 residues. V lost 4 bases and J lost 5, with 21 bases in between.

This sequence joins TRBV5-1 and TRBJ2-1; 15 bases fit TRBD2. This CDR3 has 16 amino acids. V shed 4 bases and J 10 bases; nucleotides not matched to a gene: 9. CDR1 is SGHRS, CDR2 YFSETQ, per germline. CDR3 sequence: CASSRRTGTSGREQFF. CDR3 in DNA: TGCGCCAGCAGCAGGAGGACAGGGACTAGCGGGAGGGAGCAGTTCTTC.

This chain links TRBV14 with TRBJ2-2, with TRBD1 matching over 8 bases. CDR1 and CDR2 (germline): SGHDN, FVKESK. This CDR3 is 15 amino acids long. Unmatched junction bases numbered 7, after V lost 6 bases and J lost 4 bases. DNA of the CDR3: TGTGCCAGCAGGCCAGGGGGCCTAAGCACCGGGGAGCTGTTTTTT. This sequence encodes CASRPGGLSTGELFF.

The genes are TRBV7-9 and TRBJ2-5; TRBD2 might be the D (6 bases). CDR1 is SEHNR and CDR2 is FQNEAQ in the germline V gene (reference sequence). Trimming took 5 bases from V and 0 from J, leaving 16 bases between them. CDR3 length: 16 residues. The CDR3 region has the DNA TGTGCCAGCAGCCCGGGGGAAATTTGGTACCAAGAGACCCAGTACTTC. This translates into CASSPGEIWYQETQYF.

This clone was detected a few times. The CDR3 spells CAWSASGTSYGYTF. The CDR3 DNA reads TGTGCCTGGAGTGCCTCCGGGACAAGCTATGGCTACACCTTC. The rearrangement uses TRBV30 and TRBJ1-2; D is perhaps TRBD1 (6 bases). With 1 base removed from V and 4 bases from J, the gap between germline ends came to 13 bases. The CDR3 length is 14 residues. Germline V gene lookup returns CDR1 GTSNPN and CDR2 SVGIG (reference sequence).

This chain connects TRBV29-1 to TRBJ2-1; the match to TRBD2 covers 8 bases. Germline CDR1 and CDR2: SQVTM and ANQGSEA. CDR3 length: 15 amino acids. With V trimmed by 6 bases and J by 0 bases, 7 bases remained unmatched. CDR3 nucleotide sequence: TGCAGCGTCGGGGGGGCGGGGAACTCCTACAATGAGCAGTTCTTC. Translation: CSVGGAGNSYNEQFF.

The chain is built from TRBV7-6 and TRBJ1-4; D may be TRBD1 (5 bases). The CDR3 is made up of 15 amino acids. V gave up 6 bases and J gave up 0 bases, with 11 bases separating them. Looked up from germline, CDR1 is SGHVS and CDR2 is FNYEAQ. The DNA for the CDR3 is TGTGCCAGCAGGCGCAGGGCGGCAACTAATGAAAAACTGTTTTTT. Translating it yields CASRRRAATNEKLFF.

As concerns this clone: At one of its ends the junction is not consistent with the germline gene, which may arise from a read error. V and J are TRBV5-1 and TRBJ2-1; 11 bases line up with TRBD2. This CDR3 has 17 residues. From germline, CDR1 is SGHRS and CDR2 YFSETQ. The CDR3 here is CASGLGGLAAAYNEQFF. The CDR3 nucleotides read TGCGCCAGCGGCTTAGGGGGACTAGCGGCAGCCTACAATGAGCAGTTCTTC.

The J gene is TRBJ2-3, the V gene TRBV7-6; D might be TRBD2 (5 bases). The V end was cut by 4 bases, the J end by 4 bases, with 15 bases between. Per germline, CDR1 SGHVS and CDR2 FNYEAQ. The CDR3 is 15 amino acids. CDR3 DNA sequence: TGTGCCAGCAGCTCCCCGGCTAGCTCTGCAGATACGCAGTATTTT. Translating it yields CASSSPASSADTQYF.

V usage is TRBV6-1 and J usage is TRBJ1-1; D is ambiguous. CDR3 length: 15 amino acids. Trimming shortened V by 7 bases and J by 0 bases, and 15 bases separated the two germline ends. The germline CDR1 and CDR2 sequences are MNHNS and SASEGT. In nucleotides, the CDR3 is TGTGCCAGCATTCAATCCTGGGCAGTGAACACTGAAGCTTTCTTT. It encodes CASIQSWAVNTEAFF.

This chain links TRBV28 with TRBJ1-2; D remains unclear. CDR1 is MDHEN and CDR2 is SYDVKM in the germline V gene. V lost 1 base and J lost 6, with 12 bases in between. The CDR3 is made up of 14 amino acids. The chain's CDR3 is CASSLFAGSNGYTF. The CDR3 nucleotides read TGTGCCAGCAGTTTATTTGCCGGTTCGAATGGCTACACCTTC.

V and J are TRBV5-1 and TRBJ2-5; tentative D call: TRBD2 (6 bases). Germline V gene data show CDR1 as SGHRS and CDR2 as YFSETQ. V was cut by 4 bases and J by 2 bases, with 18 bases left in between. CDR3 length: 16 amino acids. For the CDR3, the DNA is TGCGCCAGCAGCCCGGTGGAGGGGCCGAGGCAAGAGACCCAGTACTTC. Its translation is CASSPVEGPRQETQYF.

This clone occurred once. The chain carries TRBV7-2 and TRBJ1-1; D gene uncertain. Germline CDR1 SGHTA, CDR2 FQGNSA. Trimming removed 7 bases from V and 1 base from J, with 13 bases in between. The CDR3 covers 14 residues. CDR3 coding DNA: TGTGCCAGCACCCTGGGAGCGGGGAACACTGAAGCTTTCTTT. Translating gives CASTLGAGNTEAFF.

V gene TRBV6-4 combines with J gene TRBJ1-5, with 7 bases fitting TRBD1. The length of the CDR3 is 15 residues. V lost 5 bases, J lost 3 bases, and 7 bases stayed unmatched. Germline CDR1 reads MRHNA; CDR2 reads SNTAGT. CDR3 nucleotides: TGTGCCAGCAGTCAGACAGGGAACGACAATCAGCCCCAGCATTTT. Translated, it gives CASSQTGNDNQPQHF.

This clone was seen a handful of times. This chain connects TRBV28 to TRBJ1-2; possible D gene TRBD1, 5 bases. Germline CDR1 reads MDHEN; CDR2 reads SYDVKM. The V end was cut by 6 bases, the J end by 4 bases, with 18 bases between. This CDR3 spans 15 amino acids. CDR3 protein: CASRPGGGLSYGYTF. The CDR3 nucleotides are TGTGCCAGCAGACCCGGGGGGGGGTTGAGCTATGGCTACACCTTC.

The chain links TRBV5-1 to TRBJ1-5; 12 bases are shared with TRBD1. Germline CDR1 SGHRS, CDR2 YFSETQ. The CDR3 runs 16 residues. After removal of 4 bases from V and 5 bases from J, the junction contained 7 bases not matched to a gene. The CDR3 DNA reads TGCGCCAGCAGCCCGGGGGGACAGGGGGCCGATCAGCCCCAGCATTTT. It specifies CASSPGGQGADQPQHF.

The genes are TRBV4-2 and TRBJ2-7, with TRBD1 matching over 9 bases. Germline V gene sequence: CDR1 LGHNA, CDR2 YNFKEQ. V lost 1 base and J lost 3; bases outside the gene matches: 10. This CDR3 spans 17 amino acids. This CDR3 is CASSQGDRVRNSYEQYF. Here the CDR3 DNA reads TGTGCCAGCAGCCAAGGGGACAGGGTAAGGAATAGCTACGAGCAGTACTTC.

V usage is TRBV27 and J usage is TRBJ2-1, with 8 bases identical to TRBD2. V dropped 8 bases and J dropped 6; count of bases not matched to a gene: 24. CDR3 length: 19 residues. Germline V gene data show CDR1 as MNHEY and CDR2 as SMNVEV (reference sequence). The CDR3 reads CASLREAGRSSGNGNEQFF. The CDR3 bases are TGTGCCAGCCTTAGGGAGGCAGGGAGAAGTAGCGGGAACGGCAATGAGCAGTTCTTC.

There are a few counts of this clone. The rearrangement links TRBV15 to TRBJ2-7; a weak D match, TRBD1 (5 bases). The germline V and J ends were trimmed by 3 bases and 7 bases, with 16 bases remaining between them. This CDR3 has 14 amino acids. The V gene's germline CDR1 is LNHNV and CDR2 YYDKDF (reference sequence). The CDR3 bases are TGTGCCACCAGCAGGGCGTCCAGGGTCGGAGAGCAGTACTTC. This encodes CATSRASRVGEQYF.